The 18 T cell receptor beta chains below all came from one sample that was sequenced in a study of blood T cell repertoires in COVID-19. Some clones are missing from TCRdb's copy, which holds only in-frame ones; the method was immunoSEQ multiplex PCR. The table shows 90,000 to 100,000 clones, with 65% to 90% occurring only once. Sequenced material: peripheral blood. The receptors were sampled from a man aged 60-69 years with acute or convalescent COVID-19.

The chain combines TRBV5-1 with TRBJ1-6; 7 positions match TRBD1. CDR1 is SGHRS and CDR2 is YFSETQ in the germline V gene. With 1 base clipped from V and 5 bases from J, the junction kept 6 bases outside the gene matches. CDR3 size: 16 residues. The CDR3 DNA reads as TGCGCCAGCAGCTTGAGCTACAGGGGCAATAATTCACCCCTCCACTTT. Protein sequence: CASSLSYRGNNSPLHF.

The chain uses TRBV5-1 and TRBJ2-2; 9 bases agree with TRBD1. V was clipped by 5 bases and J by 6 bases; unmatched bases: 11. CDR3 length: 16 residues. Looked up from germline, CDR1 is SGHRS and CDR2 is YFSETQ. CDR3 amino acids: CASSRGTGSVAGELFF. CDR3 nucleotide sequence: TGCGCCAGCAGTCGAGGGACAGGGTCGGTGGCCGGGGAGCTGTTTTTT.

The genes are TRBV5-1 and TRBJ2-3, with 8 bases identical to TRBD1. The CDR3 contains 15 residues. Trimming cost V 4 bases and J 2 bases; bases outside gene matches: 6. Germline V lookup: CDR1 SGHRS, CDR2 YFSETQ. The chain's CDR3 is CASSPGDRNTDTQYF. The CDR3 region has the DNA TGCGCCAGCAGCCCAGGGGACAGGAACACAGATACGCAGTATTTT. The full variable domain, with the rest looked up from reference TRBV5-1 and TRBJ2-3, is KAGVTQTPRYLIKTRGQQVTLSCSPISGHRSVSWYQQTPGQGLQFLFEYFSETQRNKGNFPGRFSGRQFSNSRSEMNVSTLELGDSALYLCASSPGDRNTDTQYFGPGTRLTVL.

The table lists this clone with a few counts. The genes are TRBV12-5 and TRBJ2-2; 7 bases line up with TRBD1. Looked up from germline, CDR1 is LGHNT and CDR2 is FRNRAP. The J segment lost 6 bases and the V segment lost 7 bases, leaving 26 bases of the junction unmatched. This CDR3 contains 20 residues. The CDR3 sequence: CASAILPPYPDRLWAGELFF. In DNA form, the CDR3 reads TGTGCTAGTGCCATTTTGCCCCCTTACCCGGACAGGTTATGGGCCGGGGAGCTGTTTTTT.

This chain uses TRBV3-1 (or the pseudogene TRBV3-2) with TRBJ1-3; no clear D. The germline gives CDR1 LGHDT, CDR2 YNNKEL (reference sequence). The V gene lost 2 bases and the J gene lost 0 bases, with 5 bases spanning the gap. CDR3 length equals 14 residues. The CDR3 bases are TGTGCCAGCAGCCAACGAGGCTCTGGAAACACCATATATTTT. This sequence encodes CASSQRGSGNTIYF.

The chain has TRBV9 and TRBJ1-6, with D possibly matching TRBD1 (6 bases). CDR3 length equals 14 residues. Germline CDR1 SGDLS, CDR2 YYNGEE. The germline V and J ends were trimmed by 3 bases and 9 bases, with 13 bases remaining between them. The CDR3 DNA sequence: TGTGCCAGCAGCGCGACAGGCGCCTCTTCACCCCTCCACTTT. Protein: CASSATGASSPLHF.

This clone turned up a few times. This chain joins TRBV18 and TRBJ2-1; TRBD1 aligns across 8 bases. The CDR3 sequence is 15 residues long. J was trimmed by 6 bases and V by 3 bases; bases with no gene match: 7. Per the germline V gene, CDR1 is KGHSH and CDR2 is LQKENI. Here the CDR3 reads CASSPGQGSPNEQFF. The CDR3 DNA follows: TGTGCCAGCTCACCCGGACAGGGTTCGCCCAATGAGCAGTTCTTC.

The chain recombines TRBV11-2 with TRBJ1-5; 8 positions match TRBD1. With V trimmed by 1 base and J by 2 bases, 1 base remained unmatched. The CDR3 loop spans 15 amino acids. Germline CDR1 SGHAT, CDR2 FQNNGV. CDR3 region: CASSLAGGGNQPQHF. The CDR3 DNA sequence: TGTGCCAGCAGCTTAGCAGGGGGCGGCAATCAGCCCCAGCATTTT.

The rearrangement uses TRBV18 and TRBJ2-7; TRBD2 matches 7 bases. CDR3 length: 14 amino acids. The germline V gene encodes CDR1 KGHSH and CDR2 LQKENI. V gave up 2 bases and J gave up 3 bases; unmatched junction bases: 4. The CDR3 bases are TGTGCCAGCTCACCAAGGGAGGGCAACTACGAGCAGTACTTC. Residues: CASSPREGNYEQYF. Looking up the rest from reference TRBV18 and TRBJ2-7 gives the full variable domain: NAGVMQNPRHLVRRRGQEARLRCSPMKGHSHVYWYRQLPEEGLKFMVYLQKENIIDESGMPKERFSAEFPKEGPSILRIQQVVRGDSAAYFCASSPREGNYEQYFGPGTRLTVT.

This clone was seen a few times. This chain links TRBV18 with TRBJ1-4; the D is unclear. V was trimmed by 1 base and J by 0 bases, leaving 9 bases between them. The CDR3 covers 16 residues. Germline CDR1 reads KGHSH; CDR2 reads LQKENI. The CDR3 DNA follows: TGTGCCAGCTCACCACGAAGACTGTCAACTAATGAAAAACTGTTTTTT. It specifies CASSPRRLSTNEKLFF.

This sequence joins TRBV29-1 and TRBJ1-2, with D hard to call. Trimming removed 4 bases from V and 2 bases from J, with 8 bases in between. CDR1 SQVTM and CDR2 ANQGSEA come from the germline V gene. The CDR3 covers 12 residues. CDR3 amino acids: CSVGRLNYGYTF. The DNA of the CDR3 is TGCAGCGTTGGCAGGTTAAACTATGGCTACACCTTC.

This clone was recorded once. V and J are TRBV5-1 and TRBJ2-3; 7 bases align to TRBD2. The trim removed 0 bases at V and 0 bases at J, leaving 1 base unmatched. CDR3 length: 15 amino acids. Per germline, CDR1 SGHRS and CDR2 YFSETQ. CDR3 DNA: TGCGCCAGCAGCTTGGGAGCGGGGAGCACAGATACGCAGTATTTT. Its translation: CASSLGAGSTDTQYF.

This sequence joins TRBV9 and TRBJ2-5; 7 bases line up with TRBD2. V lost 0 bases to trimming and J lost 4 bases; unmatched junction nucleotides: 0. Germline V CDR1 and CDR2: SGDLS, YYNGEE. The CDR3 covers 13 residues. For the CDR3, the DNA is TGTGCCAGCAGCGTAGCGGGGGGAGAGACCCAGTACTTC. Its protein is CASSVAGGETQYF. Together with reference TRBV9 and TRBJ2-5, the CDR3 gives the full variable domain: DSGVTQTPKHLITATGQRVTLRCSPRSGDLSVYWYQQSLDQGLQFLIQYYNGEERAKGNILERFSAQQFPDLHSELNLSSLELGDSALYFCASSVAGGETQYFGPGTRLLVL.

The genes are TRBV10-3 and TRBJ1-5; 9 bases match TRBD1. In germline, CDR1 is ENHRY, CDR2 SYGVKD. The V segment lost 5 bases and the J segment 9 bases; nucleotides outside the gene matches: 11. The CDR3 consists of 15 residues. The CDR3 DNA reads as TGTGCCATCAGTAACACAGGGGGCTCGCATGGGCCCCAGCATTTT. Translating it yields CAISNTGGSHGPQHF.

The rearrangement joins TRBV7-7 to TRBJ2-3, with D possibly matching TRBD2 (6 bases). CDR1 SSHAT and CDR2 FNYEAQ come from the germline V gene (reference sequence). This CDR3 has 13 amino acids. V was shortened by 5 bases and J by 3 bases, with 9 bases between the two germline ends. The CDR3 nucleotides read TGTGCCAGCAGCATGACTAGGACAGATACGCAGTATTTT. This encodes CASSMTRTDTQYF.

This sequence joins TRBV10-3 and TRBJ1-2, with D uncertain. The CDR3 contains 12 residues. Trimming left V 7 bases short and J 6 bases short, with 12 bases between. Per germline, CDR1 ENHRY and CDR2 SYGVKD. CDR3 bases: TGTGCCATCAAAGGTCAAGGAGATGGCTACACCTTC. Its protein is CAIKGQGDGYTF.

The CDR3 nucleotides read TGTGCCAGCAGTCCTCAGGGTTGGGGCTTCTATGGCTACACCTTC. Encoded protein: CASSPQGWGFYGYTF. The chain joins TRBV27 to TRBJ1-2, with D maybe TRBD1 (5 bases). The V end was cut by 5 bases, the J end by 4 bases, with 17 bases between. The CDR3 is made up of 15 amino acids. Germline CDR1 MNHEY, CDR2 SMNVEV (reference sequence).

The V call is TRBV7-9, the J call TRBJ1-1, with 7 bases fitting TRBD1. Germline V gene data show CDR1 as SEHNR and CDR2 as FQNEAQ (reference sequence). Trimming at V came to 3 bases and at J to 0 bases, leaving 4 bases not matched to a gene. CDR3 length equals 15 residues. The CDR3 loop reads CASSLNRGMNTEAFF. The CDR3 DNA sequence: TGTGCCAGCAGCTTGAACAGGGGAATGAACACTGAAGCTTTCTTT.